This T cell receptor beta chain is from a study of cytomegalovirus exposure and HLA in healthy donors. PCR used 60 Vbeta primers and 13 Jbeta primers. The data were produced by immunoSEQ multiplex PCR, yet TCRdb's version contains in-frame clones alone and is incomplete. Of fewer than 250,000 clones in the sample, approximately 79% are singletons; the top ten hold 1.6%. Specimen: PBMCs. This clonotype was obtained from a young woman in good health and CMV-seronegative.

The CDR3 coding sequence is TGCGCCAGCAGCCCAACAGCACGGAATGGAAATGAGCAGTACTTC. Protein: CASSPTARNGNEQYF. The rearrangement joins TRBV4-3 to TRBJ2-5; D gene uncertain. V gave up 4 bases and J gave up 11 bases, with 23 bases separating them. This CDR3 is 15 amino acids long. Germline values: CDR1 LGHNA, CDR2 YSLEER.